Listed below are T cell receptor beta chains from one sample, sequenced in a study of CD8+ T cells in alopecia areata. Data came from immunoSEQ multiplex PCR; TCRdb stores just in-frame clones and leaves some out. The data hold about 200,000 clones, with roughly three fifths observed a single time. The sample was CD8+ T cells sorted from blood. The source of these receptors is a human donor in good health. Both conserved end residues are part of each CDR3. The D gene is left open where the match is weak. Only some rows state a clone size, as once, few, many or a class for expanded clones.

CDR3aa: CSVAGSTGELFF
CDR3nt: TGCAGCGTTGCCGGGAGCACCGGGGAGCTGTTTTTT
v_gene: TRBV29-1
d_gene: NA
j_gene: TRBJ2-2
abundance: NA

CDR3aa: CASSLQRGTDVLGDTQYF
CDR3nt: TGTGCCAGCAGTTTACAGCGGGGGACCGACGTTTTGGGAGATACGCAGTATTTT
v_gene: TRBV27
d_gene: TRBD2
j_gene: TRBJ2-3
abundance: NA

CDR3aa: CASSVAQGIEQFF
CDR3nt: TGCGCCAGCAGCGTAGCTCAGGGAATCGAGCAGTTCTTC
v_gene: TRBV4-1
d_gene: NA
j_gene: TRBJ2-1
abundance: NA

CDR3aa: CASSLSGTSYEQYF
CDR3nt: TGTGCCAGCAGTTTGTCTGGTACTTCCTACGAGCAGTACTTC
v_gene: TRBV27
d_gene: NA
j_gene: TRBJ2-7
abundance: once

CDR3aa: CAISDPGGASGNEQFF
CDR3nt: TGTGCCATCAGTGACCCCGGGGGCGCAAGTGGCAATGAGCAGTTCTTC
v_gene: TRBV10-3
d_gene: NA
j_gene: TRBJ2-1
abundance: few

CDR3aa: CAWTRVMSSPLHF
CDR3nt: TGTGCCTGGACTCGGGTTATGAGTTCACCCCTCCACTTT
v_gene: TRBV30
d_gene: NA
j_gene: TRBJ1-6
abundance: NA

CDR3aa: CASSPGTGGEQYF
CDR3nt: TGTGCCAGCAGTCCCGGGACAGGGGGCGAGCAGTACTTC
v_gene: TRBV27
d_gene: TRBD1
j_gene: TRBJ2-7
abundance: NA

CDR3aa: CASRPDRPGAQYF
CDR3nt: TGTGCCAGCAGACCTGACAGGCCGGGGGCCCAGTACTTC
v_gene: TRBV2
d_gene: NA
j_gene: TRBJ2-5
abundance: once

CDR3aa: CASSQHQGPQETQYF
CDR3nt: TGCGCCAGCAGCCAGCACCAGGGCCCTCAAGAGACCCAGTACTTC
v_gene: TRBV4-1
d_gene: NA
j_gene: TRBJ2-5
abundance: NA

CDR3aa: CASSEFREADYGYTF
CDR3nt: TGTGCCAGCAGTGAATTCAGGGAAGCGGACTATGGCTACACCTTC
v_gene: TRBV25-1
d_gene: NA
j_gene: TRBJ1-2
abundance: NA

CDR3aa: CASSLDGQPQHF
CDR3nt: TGTGCCAGCAGCTTGGACGGTCAGCCCCAGCATTTT
v_gene: TRBV13
d_gene: NA
j_gene: TRBJ1-5
abundance: NA

CDR3aa: CASSQKTASTDTQYF
CDR3nt: TGCGCCAGCAGCCAAAAAACGGCGAGCACAGATACGCAGTATTTT
v_gene: TRBV4-1
d_gene: NA
j_gene: TRBJ2-3
abundance: NA

CDR3aa: CASSQGQRTYEQYF
CDR3nt: TGCGCCAGCAGCCAAGGACAGAGGACCTACGAGCAGTACTTC
v_gene: TRBV4-1
d_gene: NA
j_gene: TRBJ2-7
abundance: once

CDR3aa: CASSSYLGAGYGYTF
CDR3nt: TGTGCCAGCAGTTCCTACTTAGGGGCAGGCTATGGCTACACCTTC
v_gene: TRBV27
d_gene: NA
j_gene: TRBJ1-2
abundance: NA

CDR3aa: CAWSVPGELFF
CDR3nt: TGTGCCTGGAGTGTACCCGGGGAGCTGTTTTTT
v_gene: TRBV30
d_gene: NA
j_gene: TRBJ2-2
abundance: few

CDR3aa: CASSEGIRSTEAFF
CDR3nt: TGTGCCAGTAGTGAGGGGATCAGGAGCACTGAAGCTTTCTTT
v_gene: TRBV19
d_gene: NA
j_gene: TRBJ1-1
abundance: few

CDR3aa: CASSYGGRPNEQFF
CDR3nt: TGTGCCAGCAGTTACGGGGGGCGCCCCAATGAGCAGTTCTTC
v_gene: TRBV6-5
d_gene: NA
j_gene: TRBJ2-1
abundance: NA